Shown below are 10 T cell receptor beta chains from a single sample sequenced in a study of response to subunit inactivated influenza vaccine. TCRdb ran MiXCR on the RT-PCR reads and lists one entry per CDR3 protein. The data contain some 300,000 distinct CDR3 sequences, approximately 20% of them singletons. The sequenced sample was PBMCs from blood, obtained roughly 20 months after vaccination. These receptors were obtained from a man between 45 and 75 years old who received an inactivated influenza vaccine.

The V gene is TRBV23-1, the J gene TRBJ2-7, with D possibly being TRBD1 (6 bases). TRBV23-1 is given ORF status, its function remaining uncertain. The CDR3 sequence is 17 residues long. Trimming removed 2 bases from V and 3 bases from J, with 20 bases in between. CDR3 residues: CASSQKAAGAPHYEQYF. The DNA for the CDR3 is TGCGCCAGCAGTCAAAAGGCCGCAGGGGCCCCCCACTACGAGCAGTACTTC.

The gene calls are TRBV20-1 and TRBJ2-7, with D perhaps matching TRBD2 (5 bases). The V and J ends lost 0 bases and 0 bases respectively, with 15 bases between them. This CDR3 has 16 residues. The germline V gene encodes CDR1 DFQATT and CDR2 SNEGSKA (reference sequence). The CDR3 nucleotides read TGCAGTGCTAGAGATCGGGTTAACAGCGGCTCCTACGAGCAGTACTTC. It translates to CSARDRVNSGSYEQYF.

There are a few counts of this clonotype. The chain combines TRBV5-1 with TRBJ2-1; D remains ambiguous. Germline loops: CDR1 SGHRS, CDR2 YFSETQ. CDR3 length: 15 amino acids. Trimming stripped 1 base from V and 2 bases from J, with 10 bases between. Here the CDR3 reads CASSLSLAPYNEQFF. For the CDR3, the DNA is TGCGCCAGCAGCTTGAGCCTTGCCCCCTACAATGAGCAGTTCTTC. Variable domain in full (rest from reference TRBV5-1 and TRBJ2-1): KAGVTQTPRYLIKTRGQQVTLSCSPISGHRSVSWYQQTPGQGLQFLFEYFSETQRNKGNFPGRFSGRQFSNSRSEMNVSTLELGDSALYLCASSLSLAPYNEQFFGPGTRLTVL.

This chain joins TRBV4-3 and TRBJ1-4, with 10 bases that match TRBD1. After removal of 0 bases from V and 5 bases from J, the junction contained 6 bases not matched to a gene. This CDR3 is 17 amino acids long. Looked up from germline, CDR1 is LGHNA and CDR2 is YSLEER. CDR3 nucleotide sequence: TGCGCCAGCAGCCAAGACCGGACGGGACAGGGGAATGAAAAACTGTTTTTT. Protein sequence: CASSQDRTGQGNEKLFF.

This clonotype was observed at least ten times. The chain joins TRBV19 to TRBJ1-5; possibly TRBD1 for D (6 bases). Germline loops: CDR1 LNHDA, CDR2 SQIVND (reference sequence). Trimming cost V 5 bases and J 6 bases, with 11 bases left between them. The CDR3 runs 13 residues. The CDR3, as DNA: TGTGCCAGTAGTTGGCAGGGGAGTCAGCCCCAGCATTTT. Protein: CASSWQGSQPQHF.

The rearrangement joins TRBV2 to TRBJ2-7; a weak D match, TRBD2 (6 bases). Germline assignment: CDR1 SNHLY and CDR2 FYNNEI. The CDR3 runs to 12 residues. V lost 3 bases and J lost 7, with 10 bases in between. Here the CDR3 reads CASSDWGEEQYF. CDR3 nucleotide sequence: TGTGCCAGCAGTGATTGGGGGGAAGAGCAGTACTTC.

This clonotype was seen more than once but under ten times. The chain joins TRBV3-1 to TRBJ2-2; the match to TRBD1 covers 7 bases. The junction had 4 bases not matched to a gene; V was cut back by 2 bases and J by 4 bases. The CDR3 sequence is 15 residues long. From germline, CDR1 is LGHDT and CDR2 YNNKEL (reference sequence). The CDR3 DNA sequence: TGTGCCAGCAGCCAACACAGGGGAAGCACCGGGGAGCTGTTTTTT. As protein: CASSQHRGSTGELFF.

This clonotype was recorded at least ten times. The J gene is TRBJ1-3, the V gene TRBV7-6, with unresolved D. V dropped 5 bases and J dropped 5 bases, with 19 bases sitting between them. Germline V gives CDR1 SGHVS, CDR2 FNYEAQ. The CDR3 runs 16 residues. CDR3 coding DNA: TGTGCCAGCAGCCCCCTAGCAACGCTTGGAAGAAACACCATATATTTT. Its protein product is CASSPLATLGRNTIYF.

This clonotype was counted a few times. This sequence joins TRBV10-2 and TRBJ2-3; no firm D call. This CDR3 is built from 15 residues. The germline V gene encodes CDR1 WSHSY and CDR2 SAAADI. V was pared by 2 bases and J by 4 bases, with 13 bases between. The CDR3 protein is CASSERRNPADTQYF. CDR3 in DNA: TGCGCCAGCAGTGAGCGACGGAATCCAGCAGATACGCAGTATTTT.

In its sample, this clonotype was seen once. The J gene is TRBJ2-3, the V gene TRBV7-8, with D possibly matching TRBD2 (6 bases). The CDR3 extends over 19 amino acids. V lost 5 bases to trimming and J lost 0 bases, with 24 bases between them. The germline V gene has CDR1 SGHVS and CDR2 FQNEAQ. This CDR3 reads CASSPPPAGLIKSTDTQYF. The CDR3 nucleotides read TGTGCCAGCAGCCCACCCCCCGCAGGACTAATTAAGAGCACAGATACGCAGTATTTT.